The rows below give T cell receptor beta chains drawn from one sample of a study of T cell responses to AZD1222 COVID-19 vaccine. The data were produced by immunoSEQ multiplex PCR, yet TCRdb's version contains in-frame clones alone and is incomplete. This table holds roughly 100,000 clones, approximately 90% found once. The sequences come from peripheral blood, collected on day 0 of AZD1222 vaccination. The receptors come from an adult in good health. Both conserved end residues are part of each CDR3. A D gene is named only where the DNA matches it firmly. Clone size, where shown, is once, few, many, or a class for clones that have expanded.

J,size,D,V,CDR3,DNA
TRBJ2-3,once,TRBD2,TRBV5-1,CASSLTSGSSDTQYF,TGCGCCAGCAGCTTGACTAGCGGGAGTTCGGATACGCAGTATTTT
TRBJ2-7,once,-,TRBV6-5,CASSYGPVGAYEQYF,TGTGCCAGCAGTTACGGGCCAGTGGGGGCCTACGAGCAGTACTTC
TRBJ2-2,-,TRBD1,TRBV5-8,CASSLGQGFNTGELFF,TGTGCCAGCAGCTTGGGACAGGGGTTTAACACCGGGGAGCTGTTTTTT
TRBJ1-5,-,TRBD1,TRBV28,CASSLGGTGWDQPQHF,TGTGCCAGCAGTTTAGGGGGGACAGGTTGGGATCAGCCCCAGCATTTT
TRBJ2-1,-,TRBD2,TRBV15,CATSRDLAGDNEQFF,TGTGCCACCAGCAGAGATCTAGCGGGAGACAATGAGCAGTTCTTC
TRBJ1-2,-,-,TRBV7-6,CASSLAGRTPAFGYTF,TGTGCCAGCAGCTTAGCGGGGAGGACCCCTGCCTTTGGCTACACCTTC
TRBJ2-2,-,TRBD1,TRBV23-1,CASRPGTGNTGELFF,TGCGCCAGCAGACCCGGGACAGGGAACACCGGGGAGCTGTTTTTT
TRBJ2-7,-,-,TRBV5-1,CASSTESSYEQYF,TGCGCCAGCAGCACGGAGAGCTCCTACGAGCAGTACTTC
TRBJ1-2,-,-,TRBV19,CASSREEINYGYTF,TGTGCCAGTAGCCGGGAGGAAATAAACTATGGCTACACCTTC
TRBJ2-2,few,TRBD2,TRBV6-2/TRBV6-3,CASSWGTMNTGELFF,TGTGCCAGCAGTTGGGGGACTATGAACACCGGGGAGCTGTTTTTT
TRBJ2-7,-,-,TRBV11-2,CASSLVLGSDEQYF,TGTGCCAGCAGCTTAGTGCTGGGGTCCGACGAGCAGTACTTC
TRBJ1-5,-,-,TRBV28,CASTTPVGNQPQHF,TGTGCCAGCACTACCCCGGTGGGCAATCAGCCCCAGCATTTT
TRBJ2-3,-,-,TRBV7-2,CASSLWDNTQYF,TGTGCCAGCAGCTTGTGGGACAATACGCAGTATTTT
TRBJ1-2,-,-,TRBV5-1,CASSLEGQGYGYTF,TGCGCCAGCAGCTTGGAGGGGCAGGGGTATGGCTACACCTTC
TRBJ1-2,-,TRBD1,TRBV6-1,CASSEGTGSIPYGYTF,TGTGCCAGCAGTGAAGGGACAGGGTCCATTCCCTATGGCTACACCTTC
TRBJ2-2,once,-,TRBV7-2,CASSLDAGVVTGELFF,TGTGCCAGCAGCTTAGATGCAGGGGTCGTCACCGGGGAGCTGTTTTTT
TRBJ2-7,few,-,TRBV7-2,CASSLGGTPIAEQYF,TGTGCCAGCAGCTTAGGGGGGACTCCCATTGCCGAGCAGTACTTC
TRBJ2-5,-,-,TRBV6-1,CASSERGETQYF,TGTGCCAGCAGTGAAAGGGGAGAGACCCAGTACTTC
TRBJ2-7,-,-,TRBV28,CASTLGGRGEQYF,TGTGCCAGCACCTTGGGAGGTCGCGGCGAGCAGTACTTC
TRBJ1-1,-,-,TRBV19,CASSSGWENTEAFF,TGTGCCAGTAGTTCCGGTTGGGAAAACACTGAAGCTTTCTTT
TRBJ2-5,-,-,TRBV20-1,CSASGGAETQYF,TGCAGTGCTAGTGGGGGGGCCGAGACCCAGTACTTC
TRBJ2-3,-,-,TRBV28,CASSDPGLHTDTQYF,TGTGCCAGCAGTGACCCGGGACTCCACACAGATACGCAGTATTTT
TRBJ2-6,-,-,TRBV6-5,CASSYVGSGANVLTF,TGTGCCAGCAGTTACGTTGGGTCTGGGGCCAACGTCCTGACTTTC
TRBJ2-5,-,-,TRBV19,CASSRAYQETQYF,TGTGCCAGTAGTAGGGCCTACCAAGAGACCCAGTACTTC
TRBJ2-2,-,TRBD2,TRBV19,CASIGGAGGLTGELFF,TGTGCCAGTATCGGCGGAGCGGGAGGTCTCACCGGGGAGCTGTTTTTT
TRBJ2-1,-,TRBD2,TRBV12-5,CASGTTSGSQLSNEQFF,TGTGCTAGTGGAACCACTAGCGGGAGCCAGTTGTCGAATGAGCAGTTCTTC
TRBJ2-7,-,TRBD2,TRBV4-3,CASSQDWLAGAGEQYF,TGCGCCAGCAGCCAAGATTGGCTAGCGGGAGCGGGGGAGCAGTACTTC
TRBJ2-3,-,-,TRBV18,CASSSGTDTQYF,TGTGCCAGCTCATCCGGCACAGATACGCAGTATTTT
TRBJ2-3,-,-,TRBV2,CASKEGLSTDTQYF,TGTGCCAGCAAGGAGGGCCTAAGCACAGATACGCAGTATTTT
TRBJ1-5,once,-,TRBV19,CASRISAGRNQPQHF,TGTGCCAGTAGGATCAGCGCAGGGCGCAATCAGCCCCAGCATTTT
TRBJ2-7,-,-,TRBV6-5,CASSYFNYEQYF,TGTGCCAGCAGTTACTTTAACTACGAGCAGTACTTC
TRBJ2-7,-,TRBD1,TRBV15,CATSREDRGGNEQYF,TGTGCCACCAGCAGGGAAGACAGGGGTGGGAACGAGCAGTACTTC
TRBJ1-1,few,-,TRBV10-2,CASSEFGGGNTEAFF,TGCGCCAGCAGTGAGTTCGGCGGGGGGAACACTGAAGCTTTCTTT
TRBJ1-4,-,-,TRBV9,CASSPARGATNEKLFF,TGTGCCAGCTCCCCAGCCCGGGGGGCCACTAATGAAAAACTGTTTTTT
TRBJ2-5,once,TRBD2,TRBV2,CASKASGSRETQYF,TGTGCCAGCAAGGCTAGCGGGAGTCGAGAGACCCAGTACTTC
TRBJ1-3,-,TRBD1,TRBV2,CASSDLRDRVLSGNTIYF,TGTGCCAGCAGTGACCTCAGGGACAGGGTCCTCTCTGGAAACACCATATATTTT
TRBJ1-6,-,-,TRBV6-5,CASRRTWTDNSPLHF,TGTGCCAGCAGGCGTACCTGGACAGATAATTCACCCCTCCACTTT
TRBJ2-3,-,TRBD2,TRBV2,CASSEASGRGADTQYF,TGTGCCAGCAGTGAAGCGAGCGGGAGGGGAGCAGATACGCAGTATTTT
TRBJ1-4,-,-,TRBV27,CASSLYPGIEKLFF,TGTGCCAGCAGTTTATATCCAGGGATCGAAAAACTGTTTTTT
TRBJ2-1,-,-,TRBV19,CASSINGGTSYNEQFF,TGTGCCAGTAGTATAAATGGGGGGACCTCCTACAATGAGCAGTTCTTC
TRBJ1-2,-,TRBD1,TRBV14,CASSPVGQSYGYTF,TGTGCCAGCAGCCCTGTGGGACAGTCCTATGGCTACACCTTC
TRBJ1-3,-,TRBD1,TRBV6-5,CASRPTGGRGNTIYF,TGTGCCAGCAGGCCGACAGGGGGTCGAGGAAACACCATATATTTT
TRBJ2-1,-,TRBD2,TRBV5-4,CASSWGLAGANEQFF,TGTGCCAGCAGCTGGGGACTAGCGGGAGCAAATGAGCAGTTCTTC
TRBJ2-7,-,TRBD2,TRBV4-1,CASSHIGTSGSLSEQYF,TGCGCCAGCAGCCACATCGGGACTAGCGGGAGCCTTAGCGAGCAGTACTTC
TRBJ2-7,-,-,TRBV4-3,CASSQDSQVSYEQYF,TGCGCCAGCAGCCAAGACTCGCAGGTCTCCTACGAGCAGTACTTC
TRBJ2-7,-,-,TRBV3-1/TRBV3-2,CASSQGADPSYEQYF,TGTGCCAGCAGCCAAGGGGCGGACCCCTCCTACGAGCAGTACTTC
TRBJ1-2,-,-,TRBV5-1,CASSLAAGSLYGYTF,TGCGCCAGCAGCTTGGCCGCGGGCAGCCTCTATGGCTACACCTTC
TRBJ2-1,-,TRBD2,TRBV9,CASSVSGSAVYNEQFF,TGTGCCAGCAGCGTTAGCGGGAGCGCCGTTTACAATGAGCAGTTCTTC
TRBJ2-1,-,TRBD2,TRBV6-6,CASTLAGGPYNEQFF,TGTGCCAGCACTCTAGCGGGAGGGCCCTACAATGAGCAGTTCTTC
TRBJ1-2,-,TRBD1,TRBV19,CASRTGRGYTF,TGTGCCAGTCGGACAGGACGAGGCTACACCTTC
TRBJ1-1,-,-,TRBV18,CASSETEEAFF,TGTGCCAGCTCTGAGACTGAGGAAGCTTTCTTT
TRBJ2-6,-,-,TRBV5-5,CASSSGQGVGANVLTF,TGTGCCAGCAGCTCGGGGCAGGGCGTTGGGGCCAACGTCCTGACTTTC
TRBJ2-7,-,-,TRBV7-9,CASSSSGRDKQYF,TGTGCCAGCAGCTCCTCTGGACGGGATAAGCAGTACTTC